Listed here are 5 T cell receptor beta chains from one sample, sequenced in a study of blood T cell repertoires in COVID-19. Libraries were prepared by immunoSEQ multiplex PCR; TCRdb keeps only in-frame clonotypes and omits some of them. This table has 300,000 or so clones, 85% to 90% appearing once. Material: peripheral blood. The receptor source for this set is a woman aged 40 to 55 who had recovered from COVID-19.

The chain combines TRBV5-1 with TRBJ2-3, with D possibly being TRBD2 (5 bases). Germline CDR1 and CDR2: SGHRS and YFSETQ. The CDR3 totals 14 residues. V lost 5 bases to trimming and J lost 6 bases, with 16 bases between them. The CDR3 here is CASSSGLLRDTQYF. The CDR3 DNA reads TGCGCCAGCAGTTCCGGACTTCTCAGGGATACGCAGTATTTT.

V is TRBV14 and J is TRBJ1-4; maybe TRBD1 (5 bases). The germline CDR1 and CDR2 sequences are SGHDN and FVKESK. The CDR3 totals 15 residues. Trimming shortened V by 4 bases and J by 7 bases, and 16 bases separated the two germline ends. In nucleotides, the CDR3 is TGTGCCAGCAGCCCCCCGCGGGGGTCGGGTGAAAAACTGTTTTTT. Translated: CASSPPRGSGEKLFF.

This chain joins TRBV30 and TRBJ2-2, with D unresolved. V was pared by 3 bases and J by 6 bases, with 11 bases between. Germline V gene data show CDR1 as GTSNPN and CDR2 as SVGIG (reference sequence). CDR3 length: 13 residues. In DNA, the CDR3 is TGTGCCTGGAGCGCCCTACGGTCCGGGGAGCTGTTTTTT. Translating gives CAWSALRSGELFF. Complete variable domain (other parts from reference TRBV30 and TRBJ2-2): SQTIHQWPATLVQPVGSPLSLECTVEGTSNPNLYWYRQAAGRGLQLLFYSVGIGQISSEVPQNLSASRPQDRQFILSSKKLLLSDSGFYLCAWSALRSGELFFGEGSRLTVL.

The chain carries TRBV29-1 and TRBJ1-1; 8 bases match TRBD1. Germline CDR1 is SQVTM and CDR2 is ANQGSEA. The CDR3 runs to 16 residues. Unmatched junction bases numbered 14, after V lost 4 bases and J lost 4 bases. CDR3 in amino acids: CSVAGRPDRVGTEAFF. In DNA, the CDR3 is TGCAGCGTTGCCGGGCGGCCGGACAGGGTGGGCACTGAAGCTTTCTTT.

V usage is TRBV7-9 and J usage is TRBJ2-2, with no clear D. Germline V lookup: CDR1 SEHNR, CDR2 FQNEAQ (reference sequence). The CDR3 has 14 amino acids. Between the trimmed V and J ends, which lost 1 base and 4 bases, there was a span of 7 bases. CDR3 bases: TGTGCCAGCAGCTTAGGGGCTGGCACCGGGGAGCTGTTTTTT. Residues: CASSLGAGTGELFF.